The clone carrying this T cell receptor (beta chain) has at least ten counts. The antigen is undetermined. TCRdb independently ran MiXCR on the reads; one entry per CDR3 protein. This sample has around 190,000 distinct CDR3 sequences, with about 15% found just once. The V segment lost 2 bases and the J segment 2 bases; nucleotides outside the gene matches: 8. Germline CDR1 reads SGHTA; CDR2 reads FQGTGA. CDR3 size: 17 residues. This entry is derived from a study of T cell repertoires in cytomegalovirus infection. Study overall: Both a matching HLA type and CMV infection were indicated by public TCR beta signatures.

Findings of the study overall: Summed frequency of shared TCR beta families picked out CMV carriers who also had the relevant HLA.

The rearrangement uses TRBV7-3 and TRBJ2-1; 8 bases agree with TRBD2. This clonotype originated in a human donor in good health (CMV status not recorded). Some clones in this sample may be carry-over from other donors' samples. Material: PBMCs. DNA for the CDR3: TGTGCCAGCAGCTTAGGGGGGACTAGTCCCACCTACAATGAGCAGTTCTTC. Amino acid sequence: CASSLGGTSPTYNEQFF.